A single T cell receptor (beta chain) is shown here with its context. This sample stems from a study of CD8 T cells in Susac syndrome. An input of about 0.5 to 1 ug of RNA was subjected to reverse transcription using random hexamers. The authors amplified TCR beta CDR3 across 54 Vbeta and 13 Jbeta using immunoSEQ multiplex PCR. TCRdb re-derived calls from the immunoSEQ multiplex PCR reads in MiXCR, one entry per CDR3 protein. The repertoire includes some 200,000 distinct CDR3 sequences, approximately 96% of them detected once, and approximately 0.089% sits in the top ten. V lost 3 bases, J lost 5 bases, and 9 bases stayed unmatched. The CDR3 is made up of 16 amino acids. Germline V gives CDR1 KGHDR, CDR2 SFDVKD.

The clonotype originates from a human donor with Susac syndrome. This chain joins TRBV24-1 and TRBJ2-1, with 7 bases that match TRBD2. The sequenced sample was CD4+ T cells from PBMCs. The CDR3 bases are TGTGCCACCAGTGATGGAAAGCGGGGACCAGACAATGAGCAGTTCTTC. Protein product: CATSDGKRGPDNEQFF.